These 32 T cell receptor beta chains were sequenced from one sample in a study of T cell responses to AZD1222 COVID-19 vaccine. Assay: immunoSEQ multiplex PCR; the TCRdb copy retains only in-frame clones and omits some. In the table there are roughly 160,000 clones, approximately 90% of which are singletons. The sequences come from peripheral blood, collected on day 0 of MenACWY control vaccination. These receptors all come from an adult in good health.

This clone was picked up a small number of times. The chain links TRBV11-2 to TRBJ1-1; tentatively, D is TRBD1 (6 bases). The CDR3 totals 13 residues. The germline CDR1 and CDR2 sequences are SGHAT and FQNNGV. Trimming removed 5 bases from V and 7 bases from J, with 14 bases in between. The CDR3 is CASSRSRGGEAFF. As DNA, the CDR3 is TGTGCCAGCAGCCGCTCGAGGGGGGGTGAAGCTTTCTTT.

The chain is built from TRBV5-6 and TRBJ2-1, with a weak D call TRBD2 (6 bases). Between the trimmed V and J ends, which lost 4 bases and 0 bases, there was a span of 14 bases. CDR1 and CDR2 (germline): SGHDT, YYEEEE. The CDR3 loop spans 16 amino acids. The CDR3 loop is CASSHWGTLSYNEQFF. The CDR3 DNA reads as TGTGCCAGCAGCCACTGGGGGACTCTCTCCTACAATGAGCAGTTCTTC.

This clone was seen once. The CDR3 here is CASSIGGSNQPQHF. CDR3 nucleotide sequence: TGTGCCAGTAGTATAGGGGGTAGCAATCAGCCCCAGCATTTT. The V and J genes are TRBV19 and TRBJ1-5, with D uncertain. The CDR3 extends over 14 amino acids. Germline V CDR1 and CDR2: LNHDA, SQIVND (reference sequence). V dropped 1 base and J dropped 0 bases, with 4 bases sitting between them.

This sequence joins TRBV4-3 and TRBJ1-2, with 7 nucleotides matching TRBD1. After removal of 4 bases from V and 7 bases from J, the junction contained 6 bases not matched to a gene. Germline-derived CDR1 and CDR2 are LGHNA and YSLEER. The CDR3 runs to 13 residues. CDR3 nucleotide sequence: TGCGCCAGCAGCCGATGGACAGGCAGTGGCTACACCTTC. Translation: CASSRWTGSGYTF.

This chain uses TRBV6-1 with TRBJ1-2; tentative D call: TRBD1 (5 bases). Germline loops: CDR1 MNHNS, CDR2 SASEGT. This CDR3 is 16 amino acids long. The germline V and J ends were trimmed by 2 bases and 4 bases, with 17 bases remaining between them. In DNA form, the CDR3 reads TGTGCCAGCAGTGAATACAGGACCGGGATTTCCTATGGCTACACCTTC. This gives the protein CASSEYRTGISYGYTF.

The V gene is TRBV7-9, the J gene TRBJ2-3, with D tentatively TRBD2 (5 bases). The germline V gene encodes CDR1 SEHNR and CDR2 FQNEAQ (reference sequence). V was trimmed by 2 bases and J by 5 bases, leaving 11 bases between them. CDR3 length: 14 residues. The CDR3 is CASSLTGRGDTQYF. CDR3 sequence (DNA): TGTGCCAGCAGCTTAACCGGACGGGGAGATACGCAGTATTTT.

This clone was found once. The gene calls are TRBV6-2 or TRBV6-3 and TRBJ1-2, with a tentative D call TRBD1 (5 bases). CDR1 is MNHEY, CDR2 SVGEGT, per germline. The length of the CDR3 is 14 residues. V was clipped by 1 base and J by 6 bases, with 12 bases between them. CDR3 sequence (DNA): TGTGCCAGCAGTTACTTCCGGGACGGTAATGGCTACACCTTC. The encoded protein is CASSYFRDGNGYTF.

This chain uses TRBV9 with TRBJ2-1; 9 bases agree with TRBD2. Germline V gene sequence: CDR1 SGDLS, CDR2 YYNGEE. Germline trimming cut 4 bases from V and 5 bases from J; bases unmatched to any gene: 10. The CDR3 runs to 16 residues. CDR3 region: CASSPSGGRVNNEQFF. The CDR3 DNA reads TGTGCCAGCAGCCCGTCTGGCGGGAGGGTTAACAATGAGCAGTTCTTC.

CDR3 amino acids: CASSPQLAASTDTQYF. The DNA for the CDR3 is TGTGCCAGCAGCCCTCAACTAGCGGCGAGCACAGATACGCAGTATTTT. The J gene is TRBJ2-3, the V gene TRBV7-3, with 8 bases aligning to TRBD2. This CDR3 spans 16 amino acids. In germline, CDR1 is SGHTA, CDR2 FQGTGA. With V trimmed by 5 bases and J by 0 bases, 7 bases remained unmatched.

The V and J genes are TRBV28 and TRBJ2-7; D uncertain. The germline V and J ends were trimmed by 8 bases and 2 bases, with 4 bases remaining between them. The CDR3 has 10 residues. Germline CDR1 is MDHEN and CDR2 is SYDVKM. CDR3 in DNA: TGTGCCAGCTCCGCCTACGAGCAGTACTTC. Translated, it gives CASSAYEQYF.

The chain is built from TRBV3-1 (or the pseudogene TRBV3-2) and TRBJ1-2; no clear D gene. With 3 bases removed from V and 8 bases from J, the gap between germline ends came to 10 bases. There are 12 residues in the CDR3. The germline V gene encodes CDR1 LGHDT and CDR2 YNNKEL (reference sequence). The CDR3 protein is CASSHSVSGYTF. CDR3 bases: TGTGCCAGCAGCCACTCAGTAAGCGGCTACACCTTC.

The CDR3 sequence is CASSPRRGNQPQHF. As DNA, the CDR3 is TGTGCCAGCAGCCCCAGGAGGGGGAATCAGCCCCAGCATTTT. The V and J genes are TRBV5-6 and TRBJ1-5, with D maybe TRBD1 (6 bases). V shed 4 bases and J shed 4 bases, with 12 bases lying between them. The CDR3 consists of 14 residues. From germline, CDR1 is SGHDT and CDR2 YYEEEE.

CDR3 bases: TGTGCCAGTAGTGTTCCGGGACCCCTGAGTGAGCAGTTCTTC. It yields the protein CASSVPGPLSEQFF. The chain employs TRBV19 and TRBJ2-1; D may correspond to TRBD1 or TRBD2 (5 bases each). CDR1 is LNHDA, CDR2 SQIVND, per germline (reference sequence). The V end was cut by 5 bases, the J end by 9 bases, with 17 bases between. This CDR3 is built from 14 residues.

The chain recombines TRBV29-1 with TRBJ2-4; D unclear. Germline CDR1 is SQVTM and CDR2 is ANQGSEA. This CDR3 spans 15 amino acids. V dropped 4 bases and J dropped 0 bases, with 13 bases sitting between them. The CDR3 coding sequence is TGCAGCGTTGCGAGCGATTCGGGAGCCAAAAACATTCAGTACTTC. Amino acid sequence: CSVASDSGAKNIQYF.

This rearrangement joins TRBV29-1 to TRBJ1-1, with TRBD1 identical over 8 bases. In germline, CDR1 is SQVTM, CDR2 ANQGSEA. The V and J ends lost 7 bases and 4 bases, in that order; junction bases with no gene match: 8. The CDR3 spans 13 residues. The CDR3 nucleotides read TGCAGCGGGGAACTACAGGGGGGCACTGAAGCTTTCTTT. It yields the protein CSGELQGGTEAFF.

This sequence joins TRBV9 and TRBJ2-1, with D hard to call. CDR1 is SGDLS, CDR2 YYNGEE, per germline. V lost 4 bases and J 6 bases, leaving 14 bases between the germline ends. This CDR3 is built from 14 residues. The CDR3 reads CASSLTSRANEQFF. The CDR3 DNA reads as TGTGCCAGCAGCCTAACCTCTAGGGCCAATGAGCAGTTCTTC. The entire variable domain, with the rest obtained from reference TRBV9 and TRBJ2-1, is as follows: DSGVTQTPKHLITATGQRVTLRCSPRSGDLSVYWYQQSLDQGLQFLIQYYNGEERAKGNILERFSAQQFPDLHSELNLSSLELGDSALYFCASSLTSRANEQFFGPGTRLTVL.

The chain couples TRBV11-2 to TRBJ2-2; 8 bases match TRBD1. The CDR3 covers 17 residues. V was pared by 1 base and J by 7 bases, with 11 bases of the junction left unmatched. Germline values: CDR1 SGHAT, CDR2 FQNNGV. This CDR3 reads CASSLGVRTGSNGELFF. In DNA form, the CDR3 reads TGTGCCAGCAGCTTAGGGGTACGGACAGGGTCAAACGGGGAGCTGTTTTTT.

The rearrangement links TRBV5-1 to TRBJ2-1; the match to TRBD2 covers 8 bases. V lost 3 bases and J lost 5; bases outside the gene matches: 7. This CDR3 has 15 residues. Germline CDR1 and CDR2: SGHRS and YFSETQ. This CDR3 is CASSWGSGGNNEQFF. The CDR3 DNA is TGCGCCAGCAGCTGGGGAAGCGGGGGAAACAATGAGCAGTTCTTC.

This chain links TRBV21-1 with TRBJ2-1. TRBV21-1 is shown as a pseudogene. The length of the CDR3 is 16 residues. DNA for the CDR3: TGTGCCAGCAGCAAAGTGACCAGATTGTCCTACAATGAGCAGTTCTTC. It translates to CASSKVTRLSYNEQFF.

CDR3 in DNA: TGTGCCAGCAGCTCCAAACCGAACACTGAAGCTTTCTTT. Protein product: CASSSKPNTEAFF. This rearrangement joins TRBV13 to TRBJ1-1; D uncertain. CDR3 size: 13 residues. The V gene lost 4 bases and the J gene lost 1 base, with 7 bases spanning the gap. Germline V CDR1 and CDR2: PRHDT, FYEKMQ (reference sequence).

V and J are TRBV24-1 and TRBJ2-1, with a tentative D call TRBD1 (5 bases). Germline loops: CDR1 KGHDR, CDR2 SFDVKD. V was pared by 1 base and J by 0 bases, with 6 bases between. The CDR3 is 15 residues long. The CDR3 nucleotides read TGTGCCACCAGTGATTTTAGGGGCTCCTACAATGAGCAGTTCTTC. Translation: CATSDFRGSYNEQFF.

The rearrangement uses TRBV6-1 and TRBJ1-5; D is ambiguous. The CDR3 consists of 13 residues. Germline V CDR1 and CDR2: MNHNS, SASEGT. The V and J ends lost 3 bases and 5 bases respectively, with 8 bases between them. In DNA form, the CDR3 reads TGTGCCAGCAGTGACCGGGGTCATCAGCCCCAGCATTTT. This gives the protein CASSDRGHQPQHF.

V usage is TRBV28 and J usage is TRBJ1-2; 10 nucleotides agree with TRBD1. Per the germline V gene, CDR1 is MDHEN and CDR2 is SYDVKM. J lost 3 bases, V lost 0 bases, and 16 bases had no gene match. CDR3 size: 20 residues. The CDR3 spells CASSLWSFRDRGLGDYGYTF. Here the CDR3 DNA reads TGTGCCAGCAGTTTATGGTCGTTTAGGGACAGGGGCCTAGGGGACTATGGCTACACCTTC.

The chain uses TRBV19 and TRBJ2-2; 7 bases fit TRBD1. The CDR3 extends over 14 amino acids. The V and J ends lost 7 bases and 6 bases, in that order; junction bases with no gene match: 8. The V gene's germline CDR1 is LNHDA and CDR2 SQIVND (reference sequence). In DNA form, the CDR3 reads TGTGCCAGTACCCCGACAGGGAGTGCCGGGGAGCTGTTTTTT. It codes for CASTPTGSAGELFF.

The chain is built from TRBV7-6 and TRBJ1-2; D perhaps matches TRBD1 (6 bases). The CDR3 is made up of 15 amino acids. Germline V gives CDR1 SGHVS, CDR2 FNYEAQ. Trimming shortened V by 0 bases and J by 6 bases, and 14 bases separated the two germline ends. In DNA, the CDR3 is TGTGCCAGCAGCTTAGCCGGCAGGGGAGGGGATGGCTACACCTTC. As protein: CASSLAGRGGDGYTF.

V gene TRBV7-9 combines with J gene TRBJ2-5; D not resolved. V shed 3 bases and J shed 7 bases, with 15 bases lying between them. CDR1 is SEHNR, CDR2 FQNEAQ, per germline (reference sequence). This CDR3 is built from 14 residues. Here the CDR3 reads CASSFSGGDWTQYF. CDR3 DNA sequence: TGTGCCAGCAGCTTCAGTGGCGGTGATTGGACCCAGTACTTC.

The chain links TRBV28 to TRBJ2-3; TRBD2 matches 9 bases. CDR3 size: 16 residues. V trimming: 3 bases; J trimming: 0 bases; junction bases outside the gene matches: 4. Germline V gene lookup returns CDR1 MDHEN and CDR2 SYDVKM. In DNA form, the CDR3 reads TGTGCCAGCAGTTTGAGTCTAGCGGGGAGCACAGATACGCAGTATTTT. It specifies CASSLSLAGSTDTQYF.

This chain joins TRBV28 and TRBJ2-3; D possibly corresponds to TRBD2 (5 bases). Trimming took off 3 bases at V and 8 bases at J, with 6 bases between the two ends. The CDR3 extends over 11 amino acids. The germline V gene has CDR1 MDHEN and CDR2 SYDVKM. CDR3 sequence reads: CASSFSATQYF. For the CDR3, the DNA is TGTGCCAGCAGTTTTAGCGCTACGCAGTATTTT.

The chain employs TRBV28 and TRBJ2-7, with D maybe TRBD2 (6 bases). CDR3 size: 13 residues. Trimming stripped 10 bases from V and 0 bases from J, with 13 bases between. Per germline, CDR1 MDHEN and CDR2 SYDVKM. The CDR3 here is CATRPGSSYEQYF. The CDR3 DNA sequence: TGTGCCACCCGTCCCGGGAGCTCCTACGAGCAGTACTTC.

V usage is TRBV19 and J usage is TRBJ1-2; D ambiguous. Germline assignment: CDR1 LNHDA and CDR2 SQIVND (reference sequence). The CDR3 length is 14 residues. V was cut by 4 bases and J by 5 bases, with 14 bases left in between. CDR3 protein: CASSRSPLLYGYTF. In nucleotides, the CDR3 is TGTGCCAGTAGTAGAAGTCCCCTCCTTTATGGCTACACCTTC.

The chain couples TRBV12-3 or TRBV12-4 to TRBJ1-1, with D unclear. CDR3 length: 12 residues. Trimming took 3 bases from V and 1 from J, leaving 3 bases between them. The CDR3 protein is CASSFGNTEAFF. CDR3 nucleotide sequence: TGTGCCAGCAGTTTTGGGAACACTGAAGCTTTCTTT.

The J gene is TRBJ1-5, the V gene TRBV19; 7 bases align to TRBD1. Germline CDR1 and CDR2: LNHDA and SQIVND (reference sequence). This CDR3 spans 16 amino acids. V dropped 5 bases and J dropped 6; count of bases not matched to a gene: 13. CDR3 nucleotides: TGTGCCAGTAGTCCAGGGGGGCAGGGTGCCGGTCAGCCCCAGCATTTT. Encoded protein: CASSPGGQGAGQPQHF.